The subject of this entry is one T cell receptor (beta chain). Its antigen is undetermined. Method: immunoSEQ multiplex PCR; TCRdb's copy keeps in-frame clones and lacks some. The table lists 140,000 to 150,000 clones, 89% of them singletons. This sample stems from a study of T cell responses to AZD1222 COVID-19 vaccine. The study's findings and limits: Only a handful of AZD1222 recipients, more than 5 in all, had baseline seropositivity.

CDR3 size: 15 residues. Trimming stripped 4 bases from V and 0 bases from J, with 11 bases between. CDR1 SGHDT and CDR2 YYEEEE come from the germline V gene. Sequenced material: peripheral blood, taken on day 0 of AZD1222 vaccination. The chain employs TRBV5-6 and TRBJ1-5; D is unresolved. This sequence originates from an adult in good health. The CDR3 nucleotides are TGTGCCAGCAGCCCTTGGCAGGTTAGCAATCAGCCCCAGCATTTT. The encoded protein is CASSPWQVSNQPQHF.